This T cell receptor (beta chain) emerged from a study of T-cell reconstitution after alpha-beta-depleted transplantation in children (dated by TCRdb to between 2015 and 2016). Broadly, across the study: T-cell immune reconstitution after TCRalphabeta/CD19-depleted allogeneic hematopoietic cell transplantation in children was quantitatively tracked in the study by means of TCR repertoire profiling.

Receptor libraries were prepared by PCR. For sequencing, an Illumina HiSeq 2500 was employed. Molecular barcoding was employed in the preparation of TCR libraries, with unique molecular identifiers being used to normalize TCRbeta repertoire quantification. The public reads were run again by TCRdb, first through fastp at Q25 and then through MiXCR, and only productive beta chains were kept. When rows share a CDR3 protein, they turn into one entry using the most common DNA and genes. The sample data list hundreds of thousands of distinct CDR3 sequences, and around 16% of these were observed just once. The ten largest clones take up 1.1% of the sample. CDR1 and CDR2 were assigned from the germline V gene as MRHNA and SNTAGT. Its CDR3 holds 15 amino acids, cysteine through phenylalanine. Kept here is only the CDR3 DNA, which spans 45 bases and is read in frame from base 1. Here V drops 6 bases and J drops 9 bases, and the junction holds 8 bases not matched to any gene.

Concerning this clonotype itself: The antigen it recognizes is unknown. No quality values exist for individual bases; no much larger clone is one base distant.

The sequenced sample was PBMCs from the stem cell graft donor, obtained from the stem cell graft. This sequence was found in a human donor who donated a stem cell graft to a child with acute myeloid leukemia. This receptor chain uses TRBV6-4 and TRBJ2-1; 13 junctional bases match TRBD2. The sequenced DNA is TGTGCCAGCAGCAGACTAGCGGGGGGACTTAGTGAGCAGTTCTTC. It encodes CASSRLAGGLSEQFF.